The 16 T cell receptor beta chains presented below share a single source sample, sequenced in a study of blood T cell repertoires in COVID-19. Only in-frame clones appear in the TCRdb table, and some are missing; sequencing was by immunoSEQ multiplex PCR. The table has 200,000 to 300,000 clones, over 75% seen once. Material: peripheral blood. These receptors were taken from a human donor in a cohort sampled during active COVID-19.

The chain carries TRBV7-2 and TRBJ1-1; 7 bases fit TRBD1. Germline trimming cut 1 base from V and 6 bases from J; bases unmatched to any gene: 5. The CDR3 length is 14 residues. Germline CDR1 SGHTA, CDR2 FQGNSA. The CDR3 sequence is CASSLGDSRSEAFF. Written as DNA, the CDR3 is TGTGCCAGCAGCTTAGGGGACAGCCGTTCTGAAGCTTTCTTT.

The chain combines TRBV28 with TRBJ1-2; 8 nucleotides line up with TRBD1. J gave up 6 bases and V 5 bases, and 8 bases lay outside the gene matches. This CDR3 region has 14 residues. Germline V gene data show CDR1 as MDHEN and CDR2 as SYDVKM. CDR3 nucleotides: TGTGCCAGCAGTCCAAGGACAGGGTGGGATGGCTACACCTTC. Encoded protein: CASSPRTGWDGYTF.

This clone was seen once. V and J are TRBV18 and TRBJ2-3, with a weak D call TRBD2 (5 bases). Trimming stripped 6 bases from V and 8 bases from J, with 15 bases between. CDR3 length equals 13 residues. CDR1 is KGHSH and CDR2 is LQKENI in the germline V gene. CDR3 sequence (DNA): TGTGCCAGCTCCTCAAAGAGGGAAGCTACGCAGTATTTT. Its translation: CASSSKREATQYF.

This clone occurred a few times. CDR3 DNA: TGTGCCACCAGTCACCTGGACAGTAACCAAGAGACCCAGTACTTC. This encodes CATSHLDSNQETQYF. J is TRBJ2-5 and V is TRBV24-1, with a weak D call TRBD1 (6 bases). Trimming removed 6 bases at V and 0 bases at J, with 13 bases between. This CDR3 contains 15 residues. Looked up from germline, CDR1 is KGHDR and CDR2 is SFDVKD.

A few counts support this clone. The chain recombines TRBV9 with TRBJ1-6; D may be TRBD1 (5 bases). Germline V gene data show CDR1 as SGDLS and CDR2 as YYNGEE. Trimming took off 0 bases at V and 5 bases at J, with 6 bases between the two ends. This CDR3 is 14 amino acids long. The CDR3 here is CASSVGGDNSPLHF. As DNA, the CDR3 is TGTGCCAGCAGCGTAGGGGGGGATAATTCACCCCTCCACTTT. The full variable domain, with the rest looked up from reference TRBV9 and TRBJ1-6, is DSGVTQTPKHLITATGQRVTLRCSPRSGDLSVYWYQQSLDQGLQFLIQYYNGEERAKGNILERFSAQQFPDLHSELNLSSLELGDSALYFCASSVGGDNSPLHFGNGTRLTVT.

The chain uses TRBV6-5 and TRBJ1-1; no definite D call. This CDR3 is built from 15 residues. Per germline, CDR1 MNHEY and CDR2 SVGAGI. V was pared by 2 bases and J by 0 bases, with 10 bases between. DNA of the CDR3: TGTGCCAGCAGTTACGCACCCCAGATGAACACTGAAGCTTTCTTT. It encodes CASSYAPQMNTEAFF.

The chain uses TRBV11-2 and TRBJ2-1; 11 bases are a match to TRBD2. Germline CDR1 SGHAT, CDR2 FQNNGV. This CDR3 spans 18 amino acids. The junction had 7 bases not matched to a gene; V was cut back by 2 bases and J by 1 base. The CDR3 sequence is CASSLISGGVGSYNEQFF. In nucleotides, the CDR3 is TGTGCCAGCAGCTTAATTAGCGGGGGGGTAGGATCCTACAATGAGCAGTTCTTC.

The chain uses TRBV5-1 and TRBJ2-1, with D tentatively TRBD2 (5 bases). This CDR3 has 15 amino acids. V lost 4 bases to trimming and J lost 1 base, with 12 bases between them. Germline values: CDR1 SGHRS, CDR2 YFSETQ. The CDR3 here is CASSLYGDSYNEQFF. The CDR3 DNA is TGCGCCAGCAGCCTTTACGGGGATTCCTACAATGAGCAGTTCTTC.

This clone was seen only once. V is TRBV18 and J is TRBJ2-7, with 9 positions matching TRBD1. With V trimmed by 4 bases and J by 4 bases, 11 bases remained unmatched. Germline assignment: CDR1 KGHSH and CDR2 LQKENI. The CDR3 covers 16 residues. DNA for the CDR3: TGTGCCAGCTCACTTCTCCCGGGACAGGGTTCATACGAGCAGTACTTC. Translation: CASSLLPGQGSYEQYF.

V gene TRBV29-1 combines with J gene TRBJ2-3; 8 bases agree with TRBD1. In germline, CDR1 is SQVTM, CDR2 ANQGSEA. V was pared by 6 bases and J by 1 base, with 15 bases of the junction left unmatched. This CDR3 region has 17 residues. DNA of the CDR3: TGCAGCGTCGAAAATATCCAGGGGGCTGGGGGCACAGATACGCAGTATTTT. This translates into CSVENIQGAGGTDTQYF.

This chain connects TRBV25-1 to TRBJ2-1, with 9 bases fitting TRBD2. This CDR3 is 16 amino acids long. From germline, CDR1 is MGHDK and CDR2 SYGVNS. Trimming removed 4 bases from V and 2 bases from J; junction bases left unmatched: 6. Written as DNA, the CDR3 is TGTGCCAGCAGTGCCTTAGCGGGAGCAGCCTACAATGAGCAGTTCTTC. Its translation is CASSALAGAAYNEQFF. The variable domain in full, completed from reference TRBV25-1 and TRBJ2-1, reads EADIYQTPRYLVIGTGKKITLECSQTMGHDKMYWYQQDPGMELHLIHYSYGVNSTEKGDLSSESTVSRIRTEHFPLTLESARPSHTSQYLCASSALAGAAYNEQFFGPGTRLTVL.

Points on this clone: The sample has other DNA sequences that encode this CDR3 too. The genes are TRBV6-2 or TRBV6-3 and TRBJ2-7; TRBD2 matches 12 bases. J lost 7 bases, V lost 5 bases, and 6 bases had no gene match. Germline CDR1 MNHEY, CDR2 SVGEGT. CDR3 length equals 14 residues. This chain's CDR3 is CASSLAGGPREQYF. CDR3 coding DNA: TGTGCCAGCAGTCTAGCGGGGGGGCCGAGAGAGCAGTACTTC.

The count of this clone is one. The chain has TRBV5-1 and TRBJ2-7; weak D call: TRBD1 (8 bases). CDR3 length: 14 amino acids. Trimming pared 4 bases from V and 3 bases from J, leaving 14 bases between. Germline values: CDR1 SGHRS, CDR2 YFSETQ. The CDR3 is CASSEQGGFYEQYF. The CDR3 bases are TGCGCCAGCAGCGAACAGGGGGGGTTCTACGAGCAGTACTTC. Full variable domain (outside the CDR3, taken from reference TRBV5-1 and TRBJ2-7): KAGVTQTPRYLIKTRGQQVTLSCSPISGHRSVSWYQQTPGQGLQFLFEYFSETQRNKGNFPGRFSGRQFSNSRSEMNVSTLELGDSALYLCASSEQGGFYEQYFGPGTRLTVT.

The chain has TRBV6-6 and TRBJ2-3; possibly TRBD2 for D (5 bases). Trimming cost V 6 bases and J 2 bases, with 12 bases left between them. Germline-derived CDR1 and CDR2 are MNHNY and SVGAGI (reference sequence). The CDR3 spans 14 residues. The CDR3 protein is CASRSHGVTDTQYF. In DNA, the CDR3 is TGTGCCAGCAGATCCCACGGGGTCACAGATACGCAGTATTTT.

The rearrangement links TRBV6-5 to TRBJ1-6; 8 nucleotides line up with TRBD1. The CDR3 loop spans 16 amino acids. V lost 2 bases, J lost 10 bases, and 10 bases stayed unmatched. Per germline, CDR1 MNHEY and CDR2 SVGAGI. The CDR3 here is CASSYSFTGGRSPLHF. The CDR3 nucleotides are TGTGCCAGCAGTTACAGTTTCACAGGGGGAAGGTCACCCCTCCACTTT.

The gene calls are TRBV5-5 and TRBJ1-1; the match to TRBD1 covers 7 bases. The CDR3 loop spans 17 amino acids. Germline V CDR1 and CDR2: SGHKS, YYEKEE (reference sequence). Germline trimming cut 0 bases from V and 1 base from J; bases unmatched to any gene: 9. CDR3 coding DNA: TGTGCCAGCAGCTTGGTATTCGCCCAGGGGGGGAACACTGAAGCTTTCTTT. This gives the protein CASSLVFAQGGNTEAFF.